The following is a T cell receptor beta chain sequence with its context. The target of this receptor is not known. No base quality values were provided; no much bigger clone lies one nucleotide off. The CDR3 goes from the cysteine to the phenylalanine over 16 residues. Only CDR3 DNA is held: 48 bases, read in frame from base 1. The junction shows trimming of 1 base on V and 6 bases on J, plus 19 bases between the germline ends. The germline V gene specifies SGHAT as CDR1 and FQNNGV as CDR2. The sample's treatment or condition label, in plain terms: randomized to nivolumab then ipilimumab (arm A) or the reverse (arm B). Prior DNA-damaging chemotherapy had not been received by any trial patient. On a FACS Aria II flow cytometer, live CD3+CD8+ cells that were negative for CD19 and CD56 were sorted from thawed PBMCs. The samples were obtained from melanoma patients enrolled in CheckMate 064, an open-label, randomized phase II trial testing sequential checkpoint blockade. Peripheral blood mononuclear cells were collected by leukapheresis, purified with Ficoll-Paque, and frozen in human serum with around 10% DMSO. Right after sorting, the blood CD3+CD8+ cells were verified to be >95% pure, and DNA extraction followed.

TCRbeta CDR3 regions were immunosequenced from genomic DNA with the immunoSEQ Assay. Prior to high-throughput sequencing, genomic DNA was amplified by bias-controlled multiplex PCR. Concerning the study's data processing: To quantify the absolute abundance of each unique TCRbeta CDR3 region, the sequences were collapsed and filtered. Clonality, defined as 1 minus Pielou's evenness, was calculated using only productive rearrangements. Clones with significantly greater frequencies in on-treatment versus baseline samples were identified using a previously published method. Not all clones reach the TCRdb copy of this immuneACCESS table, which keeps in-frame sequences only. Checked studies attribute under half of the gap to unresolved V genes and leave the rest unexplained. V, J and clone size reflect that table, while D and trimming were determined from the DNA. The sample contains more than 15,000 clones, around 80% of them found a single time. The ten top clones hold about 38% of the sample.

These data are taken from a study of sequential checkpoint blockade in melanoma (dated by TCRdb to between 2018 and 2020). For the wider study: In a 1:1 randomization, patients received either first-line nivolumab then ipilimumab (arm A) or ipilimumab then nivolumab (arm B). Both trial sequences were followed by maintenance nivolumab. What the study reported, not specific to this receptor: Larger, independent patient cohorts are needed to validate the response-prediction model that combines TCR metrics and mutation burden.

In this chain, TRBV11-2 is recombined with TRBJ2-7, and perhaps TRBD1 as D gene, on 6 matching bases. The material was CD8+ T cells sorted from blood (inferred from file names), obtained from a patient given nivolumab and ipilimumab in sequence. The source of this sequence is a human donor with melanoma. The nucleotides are TGTGCCAGCAGCTTAGCTCGGCAGGGGCGTTCCGTCGAGCAGTACTTC. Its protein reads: CASSLARQGRSVEQYF. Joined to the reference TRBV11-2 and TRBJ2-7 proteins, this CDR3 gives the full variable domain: EAGVAQSPRYKIIEKRQSVAFWCNPISGHATLYWYQQILGQGPKLLIQFQNNGVVDDSQLPKDRFSAERLKGVDSTLKIQPAKLEDSAVYLCASSLARQGRSVEQYFGPGTRLTVT.